This T cell receptor (beta chain) was obtained from a study of neurological immune-mediated disorders. General study findings and limits: Expansion of TCR clones was greatest in HTLV-1-associated myelopathy and smallest in multiple sclerosis, where it fell below that of healthy controls.

This clonotype was detected many times. Its target is not known. A junction boundary mismatches the germline segment, possibly from a read error. cDNA synthesis was performed by 5'RACE with 10-nucleotide random UMIs. Every sequencing run generated in excess of 160 million TCR-beta sequences. These sequences covered 15-18 subjects. TCRdb used MiXCR to reprocess the 5' RACE reads, holding one entry per CDR3 protein. Of 33,000 or so distinct CDR3 sequences listed, around 7.8% were seen once; the top ten hold around 4.6%. The CDR3 runs 14 residues. Looked up from germline, CDR1 is SSHAT and CDR2 is FNYEAQ (reference sequence).

The chain combines TRBV7-7 with TRBJ2-5; 8 nucleotides align to TRBD2. The TCR sequence derives from a woman aged 40-49 years in good health. What was sequenced was PBMCs. CDR3 DNA sequence: TGTGCTAGCAGCCCCCGGGAGGGCGGGGAGACCCAGTACTTC. This gives the protein CASSPREGGETQYF.